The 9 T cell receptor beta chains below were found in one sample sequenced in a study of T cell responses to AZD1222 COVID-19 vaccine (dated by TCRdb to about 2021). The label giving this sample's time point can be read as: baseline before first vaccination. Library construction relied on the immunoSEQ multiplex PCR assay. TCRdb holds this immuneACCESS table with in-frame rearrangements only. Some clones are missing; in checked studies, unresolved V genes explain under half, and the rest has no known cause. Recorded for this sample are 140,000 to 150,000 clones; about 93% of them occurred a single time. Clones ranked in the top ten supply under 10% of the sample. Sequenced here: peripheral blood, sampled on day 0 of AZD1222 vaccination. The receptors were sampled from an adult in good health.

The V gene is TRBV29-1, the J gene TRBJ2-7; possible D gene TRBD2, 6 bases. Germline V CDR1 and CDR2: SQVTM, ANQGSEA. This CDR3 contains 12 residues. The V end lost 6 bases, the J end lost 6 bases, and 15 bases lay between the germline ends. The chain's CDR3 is CSVEGTGVEQYF. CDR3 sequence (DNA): TGCAGCGTGGAGGGGACTGGGGTCGAGCAGTACTTC.

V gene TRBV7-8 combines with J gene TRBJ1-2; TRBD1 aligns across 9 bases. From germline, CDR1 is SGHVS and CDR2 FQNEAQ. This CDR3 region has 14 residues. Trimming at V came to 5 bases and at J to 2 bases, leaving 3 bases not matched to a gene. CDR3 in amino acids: CASSQDRGNYGYTF. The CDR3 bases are TGTGCCAGCAGCCAGGACAGGGGAAACTATGGCTACACCTTC.

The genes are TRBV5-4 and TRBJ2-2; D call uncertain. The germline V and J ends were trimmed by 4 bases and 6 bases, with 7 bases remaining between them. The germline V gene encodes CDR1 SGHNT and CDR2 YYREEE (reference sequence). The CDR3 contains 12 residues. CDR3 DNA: TGTGCCAGCAGCCGAGTACCCGGGGAGCTGTTTTTT. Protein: CASSRVPGELFF.

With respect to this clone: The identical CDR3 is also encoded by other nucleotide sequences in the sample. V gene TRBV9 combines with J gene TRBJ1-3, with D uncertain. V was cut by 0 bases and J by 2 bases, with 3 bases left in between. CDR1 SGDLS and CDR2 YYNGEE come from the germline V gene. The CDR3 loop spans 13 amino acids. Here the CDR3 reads CASSVGTGNTIYF. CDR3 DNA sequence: TGTGCCAGCAGCGTAGGGACTGGAAACACCATATATTTT.

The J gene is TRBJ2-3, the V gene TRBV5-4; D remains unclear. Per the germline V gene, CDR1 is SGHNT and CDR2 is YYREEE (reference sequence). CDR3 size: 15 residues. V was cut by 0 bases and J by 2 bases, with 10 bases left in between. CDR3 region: CASSLGGSPTDTQYF. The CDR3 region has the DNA TGTGCCAGCAGCTTGGGGGGATCCCCCACAGATACGCAGTATTTT.

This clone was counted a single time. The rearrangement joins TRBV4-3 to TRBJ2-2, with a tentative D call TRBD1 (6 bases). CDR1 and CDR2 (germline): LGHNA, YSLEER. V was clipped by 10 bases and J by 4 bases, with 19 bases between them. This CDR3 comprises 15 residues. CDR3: CATSIQDSTTGELFF. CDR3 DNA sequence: TGCGCCACATCTATCCAGGACAGTACCACCGGGGAGCTGTTTTTT.

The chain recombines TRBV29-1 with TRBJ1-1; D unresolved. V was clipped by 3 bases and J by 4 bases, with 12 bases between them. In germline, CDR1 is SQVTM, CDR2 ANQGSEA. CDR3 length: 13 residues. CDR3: CSVELGWATEAFF. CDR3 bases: TGCAGCGTTGAGTTGGGGTGGGCCACTGAAGCTTTCTTT.

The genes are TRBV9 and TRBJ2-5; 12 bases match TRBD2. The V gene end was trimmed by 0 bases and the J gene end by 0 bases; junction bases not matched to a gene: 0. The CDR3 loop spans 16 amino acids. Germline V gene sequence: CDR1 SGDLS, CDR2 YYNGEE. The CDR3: CASSVGTSGDQETQYF. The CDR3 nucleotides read TGTGCCAGCAGCGTAGGGACTAGCGGGGACCAAGAGACCCAGTACTTC.

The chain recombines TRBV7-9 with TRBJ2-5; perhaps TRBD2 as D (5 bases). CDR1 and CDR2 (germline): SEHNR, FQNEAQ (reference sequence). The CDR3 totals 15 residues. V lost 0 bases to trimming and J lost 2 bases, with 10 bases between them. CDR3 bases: TGTGCCAGCAGCTTAGCACCAGCGGCGCAAGAGACCCAGTACTTC. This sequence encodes CASSLAPAAQETQYF.